A selection of T cell receptor beta chains follows, all from one sample in a study of shared clonotypes between healthy human individuals. Assay: immunoSEQ multiplex PCR; the TCRdb copy retains only in-frame clones and omits some. Counted here are about 300,000 clones, 74% occurring once; the ten biggest clones make up around 10%. Sample: memory CD4+ T cells sorted from blood. The source of these receptors is a man aged 30 to 45 in good health. Each CDR3 is given with its conserved first and last residue. Clone size is stated in some rows and not others, as once, few, many or a class when expanded.

V gene: TRBV4-3
clone size: -
J gene: TRBJ2-2
CDR3 protein: CASSQVITTGELFF

V gene: TRBV2
clone size: -
J gene: TRBJ1-2
CDR3 protein: CASTAGRDYGYTF

V gene: TRBV30
clone size: -
J gene: TRBJ2-4
CDR3 protein: CAWATGGNKNIQYF

V gene: TRBV6-1
clone size: -
J gene: TRBJ2-1
CDR3 protein: CASSEARTSGYNEQFF

V gene: TRBV5-5
clone size: -
J gene: TRBJ2-1
CDR3 protein: CASSFLASEQFF

V gene: TRBV5-6
clone size: once
J gene: TRBJ2-2
CDR3 protein: CASSFFRVTGELFF

V gene: TRBV6-1
clone size: -
J gene: TRBJ1-4
CDR3 protein: CASGDRGLKKLFF

V gene: TRBV5-1
clone size: -
J gene: TRBJ1-1
CDR3 protein: CASSSLGQNTEAFF

V gene: TRBV10-3
clone size: -
J gene: TRBJ2-1
CDR3 protein: CATNPLAGPYNEQFF

V gene: TRBV7-9
clone size: -
J gene: TRBJ2-3
CDR3 protein: CASSLASGRRADTQYF

V gene: TRBV4-1
clone size: -
J gene: TRBJ2-3
CDR3 protein: CASSHKRGPSTDTQYF

V gene: TRBV5-6
clone size: -
J gene: TRBJ2-2
CDR3 protein: CASSIRVNTGELFF

V gene: TRBV10-3
clone size: -
J gene: TRBJ2-2
CDR3 protein: CAISDFTSGRRTGELFF

V gene: TRBV9
clone size: -
J gene: TRBJ2-7
CDR3 protein: CASSANQKYEQYF

V gene: TRBV5-4
clone size: -
J gene: TRBJ1-2
CDR3 protein: CASSLGRARGYGYTF

V gene: TRBV7-2
clone size: -
J gene: TRBJ2-1
CDR3 protein: CASSLLPGLAGGRVNEQFF

V gene: TRBV2
clone size: -
J gene: TRBJ1-5
CDR3 protein: CASRGSNQPQHF

V gene: TRBV5-6
clone size: few
J gene: TRBJ1-2
CDR3 protein: CASSSQGVTYGYTF

V gene: TRBV7-7
clone size: -
J gene: TRBJ2-7
CDR3 protein: CASSQSWGPAYEQYF

V gene: TRBV7-3
clone size: -
J gene: TRBJ1-4
CDR3 protein: CASSPTGRVGEKLFF

V gene: TRBV18
clone size: -
J gene: TRBJ2-5
CDR3 protein: CASSPGQGETQYF

V gene: TRBV4-3
clone size: -
J gene: TRBJ2-4
CDR3 protein: CASSQDGPLAGGLGAKNIQYF

V gene: TRBV20-1
clone size: -
J gene: TRBJ2-1
CDR3 protein: CSARDREKQFF

V gene: TRBV5-1
clone size: -
J gene: TRBJ2-2
CDR3 protein: CASSFNRASPGELFF

V gene: TRBV5-1
clone size: -
J gene: TRBJ2-7
CDR3 protein: CASSLTPLYEQYF

V gene: TRBV27
clone size: -
J gene: TRBJ2-1
CDR3 protein: CASSQRFRTLNEQFF